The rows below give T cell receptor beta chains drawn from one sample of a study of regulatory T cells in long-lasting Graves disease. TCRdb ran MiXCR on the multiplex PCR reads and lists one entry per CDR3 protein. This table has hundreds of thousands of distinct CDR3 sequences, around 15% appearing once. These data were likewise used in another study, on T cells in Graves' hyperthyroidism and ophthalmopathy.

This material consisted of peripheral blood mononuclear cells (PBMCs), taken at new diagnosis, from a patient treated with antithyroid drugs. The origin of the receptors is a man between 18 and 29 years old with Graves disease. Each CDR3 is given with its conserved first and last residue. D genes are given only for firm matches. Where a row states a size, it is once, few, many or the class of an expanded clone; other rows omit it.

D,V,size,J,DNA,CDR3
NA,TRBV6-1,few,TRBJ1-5,TGTGCCAGCTTGAGGGGAGAATGGCAGCCCCAGCATTTT,CASLRGEWQPQHF
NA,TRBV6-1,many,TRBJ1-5,TGTGCCAGCAGTGAGTACGGGGGTCGGGGTCAGCCCCAGCATTTT,CASSEYGGRGQPQHF
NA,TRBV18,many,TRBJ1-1,TGTGCCAGCTCACCAGGGCAGGGTCCCACTGAAGCTTTCTTT,CASSPGQGPTEAFF
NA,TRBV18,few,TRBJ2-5,TGTGCCAGCTCACCACCGGGGGGTGGCAGGAGGCAAGAGACCCAGTACTTC,CASSPPGGGRRQETQYF
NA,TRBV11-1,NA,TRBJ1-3,TGTGCCAGCAGCTTGGAATCCGTTAACAGTGGAAACACCATATATTTT,CASSLESVNSGNTIYF
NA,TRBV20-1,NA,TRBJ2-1,TGCAGTGCTCGGGGGAAGATGGCGTACAATGAGCAGTTCTTC,CSARGKMAYNEQFF
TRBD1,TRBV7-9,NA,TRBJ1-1,TGTGCCAGCAGCCGGACAGGGGAGGGGAACACTGAAGCTTTCTTT,CASSRTGEGNTEAFF
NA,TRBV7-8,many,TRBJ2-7,TGTGCCAGCAGCTTAGTCCTCCCTCTGTTAGGCGGGATGGCCTACGAGCAGTACTTC,CASSLVLPLLGGMAYEQYF
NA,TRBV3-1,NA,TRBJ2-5,TGTGCCAGCAGCCCGATCCCGGGACACTCTCGGGAGACCCAGTACTTC,CASSPIPGHSRETQYF
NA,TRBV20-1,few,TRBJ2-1,TGCAGTGCTAGGCTTGGGACAGTGTGGGGGAGGGCATCCAATGAGCAGTTCTTC,CSARLGTVWGRASNEQFF
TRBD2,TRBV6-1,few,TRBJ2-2,TGTGCCAGCAGTGAAGCAGGGAGGGGCGGGGAGCTGTTTTTT,CASSEAGRGGELFF
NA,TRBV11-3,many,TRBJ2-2,TGTGCCAGCAGCTCAGCCGGGACACCATCTATGAACACCGGGGAGCTGTTTTTT,CASSSAGTPSMNTGELFF
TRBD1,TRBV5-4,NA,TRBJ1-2,TGTGCCAGCAGCTTGGGCGGGACAGGGATGACCTATGGCTACACCTTC,CASSLGGTGMTYGYTF
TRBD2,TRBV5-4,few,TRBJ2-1,TGTGCCAGCACCCCAGCCGGGCTAGCGGGCTCCTACAATGAGCAGTTCTTC,CASTPAGLAGSYNEQFF
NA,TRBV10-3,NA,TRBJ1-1,TGTGCCATCCGACGCCCGGGCGAGGGGAACACTGAAGCTTTCTTT,CAIRRPGEGNTEAFF
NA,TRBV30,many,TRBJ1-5,TGTGCCTGGAGTGCAAATAAGGAGCCCCAGCATTTT,CAWSANKEPQHF
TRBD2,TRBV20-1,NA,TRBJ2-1,TGCAGTGCTAGACCCGGGACTAGCGGGAGGAATGAGCAGTTCTTC,CSARPGTSGRNEQFF
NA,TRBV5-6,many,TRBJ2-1,TGTGCCAGCAGCCCCGGGGCCGGAAGTCCTGAGCAGTTCTTC,CASSPGAGSPEQFF
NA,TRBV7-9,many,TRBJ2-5,TGTGCCAGCAGCCCCACGATGGAGACCCAGTACTTC,CASSPTMETQYF
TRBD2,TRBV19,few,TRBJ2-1,TGTGCCAGTAGTATGATAGCGGGAAGGTTAAATGAGCAGTTCTTC,CASSMIAGRLNEQFF
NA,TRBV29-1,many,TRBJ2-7,TGCAGCGTTGAAGATCCCTACGAGCAGTACTTC,CSVEDPYEQYF
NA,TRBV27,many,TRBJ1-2,TGTGCCAGCAGCCGAAGGCCCGTAGGGGTATTGGGCTACACCTTC,CASSRRPVGVLGYTF
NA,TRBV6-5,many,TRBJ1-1,TGTGCCAGCAGTTACGGTTGGGACACTGAAGCTTTCTTT,CASSYGWDTEAFF
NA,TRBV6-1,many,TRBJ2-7,TGTGCCAGCATACGGGGGGCGAGCTCCTACGAGCAGTACTTC,CASIRGASSYEQYF
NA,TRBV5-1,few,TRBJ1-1,TGCGCCAGCAGGAAGACAGGCCGGAACACTGAAGCTTTCTTT,CASRKTGRNTEAFF
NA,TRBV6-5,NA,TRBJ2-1,TGTGCCAGCAGTTATAGACAGCACAATGAGCAGTTCTTC,CASSYRQHNEQFF
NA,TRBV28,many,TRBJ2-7,TGTGCCAGCAGCCAAGGGCCGACCTACGAGCAGTACTTC,CASSQGPTYEQYF
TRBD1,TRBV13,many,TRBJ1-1,TGTGCCAGCAGGCGGCTCAGGGGGACGGGCACTGAAGCTTTCTTT,CASRRLRGTGTEAFF
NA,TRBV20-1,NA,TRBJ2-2,TGCAGTGCTAGTCATAGGACTCTAAGGACCGGGGAGCTGTTTTTT,CSASHRTLRTGELFF
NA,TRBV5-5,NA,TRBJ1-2,TGTGCCAGCAGCTCAGGCTCGTCAGGGAGCCTCTATGGCTACACCTTC,CASSSGSSGSLYGYTF
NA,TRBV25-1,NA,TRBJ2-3,TGTGCCAGCAGTGAATCTCGAGGGGGTAATACGCAGTATTTT,CASSESRGGNTQYF
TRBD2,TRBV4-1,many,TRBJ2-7,TGCGCCAGCAGCCAAGAGGTAGCGGGAGAACCCTACGAGCAGTACTTC,CASSQEVAGEPYEQYF
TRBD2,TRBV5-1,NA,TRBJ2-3,TGCGCCAGCAGCACTTCTAGCGGGGGGGCCAGCACAGATACGCAGTATTTT,CASSTSSGGASTDTQYF
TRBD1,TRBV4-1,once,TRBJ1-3,TGCGCCAGCAGCCAACCGAGCCGGGACAGCCGAAACACCATATATTTT,CASSQPSRDSRNTIYF
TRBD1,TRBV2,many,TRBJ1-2,TGTGCCAGCAGCACACCGGGACAGGGGCACCTTCCACTTTATGGCTACACCTTC,CASSTPGQGHLPLYGYTF
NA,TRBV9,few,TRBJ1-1,TGTGCCAGCAGCCCAGGCCAGGGTAACGTTGGCACTGAAGCTTTCTTT,CASSPGQGNVGTEAFF
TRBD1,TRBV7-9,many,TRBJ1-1,TGTGCCTCCCGACAGGGGGAAGATTCTGAAGCTTTCTTT,CASRQGEDSEAFF
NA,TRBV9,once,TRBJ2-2,TGTGCCAGCAGCGGTCAGGGTCCAAGGGAGCTGTTTTTT,CASSGQGPRELFF
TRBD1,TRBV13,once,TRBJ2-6,TGTGCCAGCAGCCCCGGGACAGGGGTATCAGGGGCCAACGTCCTGACTTTC,CASSPGTGVSGANVLTF
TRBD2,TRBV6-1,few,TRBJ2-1,TGTGCCAGCAGTGAAAAGTTTCCGGGACTAGCGGGTGTTTACAATGAGCAGTTCTTC,CASSEKFPGLAGVYNEQFF
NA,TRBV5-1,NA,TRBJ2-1,TGCGCCAGCGGCTTGGTCGGGGCCGAGAATGAGCAGTTCTTC,CASGLVGAENEQFF
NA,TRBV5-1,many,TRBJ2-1,TGCGCCAGCAGCCGGGACAACTACTACAATGAGCAGTTCTTC,CASSRDNYYNEQFF
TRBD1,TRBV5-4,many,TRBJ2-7,TGTGCCAGCTCGGGACAGGCGTCCTACGAGCAGTACTTC,CASSGQASYEQYF
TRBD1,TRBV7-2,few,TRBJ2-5,TGTGCCACCATAAGGGGACAGGGAACGTACCAAGAGACCCAGTACTTC,CATIRGQGTYQETQYF
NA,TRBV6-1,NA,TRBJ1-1,TGTGCCAGCAGTGACAAAGAGAACACTGAAGCTTTCTTT,CASSDKENTEAFF
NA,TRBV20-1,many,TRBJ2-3,TGCAGTGTTTACAAAGCGAATACGCAGTATTTT,CSVYKANTQYF
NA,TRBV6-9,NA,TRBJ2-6,TGTGCCAGCAGTTACTCCGAATACGGGGCCAACGTCCTGACTTTC,CASSYSEYGANVLTF
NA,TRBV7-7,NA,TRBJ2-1,TGTGCTAGCAGCTTAGAATCCAACAGTGAGCAGTTCTTC,CASSLESNSEQFF
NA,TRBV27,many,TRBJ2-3,TGTGCCAGCAGTTCACGCCTTGTGGGAAGCACAGATACGCAGTATTTT,CASSSRLVGSTDTQYF
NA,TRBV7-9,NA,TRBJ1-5,TGTGCCAGCAGCGCGGGAGCGACACAATATAGCAATCAGCCCCAGCATTTT,CASSAGATQYSNQPQHF
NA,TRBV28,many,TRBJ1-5,TGTGCCAGCAGCCCCCGAGCCCTTTTCGACGATCAGCCCCAGCATTTT,CASSPRALFDDQPQHF
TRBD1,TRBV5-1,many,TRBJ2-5,TGCGCCAGCAGCCCGGGGACAGGGGTAGAGACCCAGTACTTC,CASSPGTGVETQYF
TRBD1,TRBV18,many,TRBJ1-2,TGTGCCAGCTCACCACCGGGAGACAGGGGGGACTATGGCTACACCTTC,CASSPPGDRGDYGYTF
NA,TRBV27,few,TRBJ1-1,TGTGCCAGCAGTCCAGGGATAGGGGAGAACACTGAAGCTTTCTTT,CASSPGIGENTEAFF
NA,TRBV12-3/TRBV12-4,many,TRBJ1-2,TGTGCCAGCAGTCGGCGGGACCTTCTCTATGGCTACACCTTC,CASSRRDLLYGYTF
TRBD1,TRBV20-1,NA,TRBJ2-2,TGCAGTGCCCCCCGACAGGGTGAGGCCGGGGAGCTGTTTTTT,CSAPRQGEAGELFF
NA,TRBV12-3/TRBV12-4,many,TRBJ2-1,TGTGCCAGCAGTTTACGGAGGGATGAGCAGTTCTTC,CASSLRRDEQFF
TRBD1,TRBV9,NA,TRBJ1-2,TGTGCCAGCAGCGCCCTAACGGGACAGGCGGCGAGCTACACCTTC,CASSALTGQAASYTF
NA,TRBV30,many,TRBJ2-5,TGTGCCTGGAGTGTAAAAGACGGTCAAGAGACCCAGTACTTC,CAWSVKDGQETQYF